A selection of T cell receptor beta chains follows, all from one sample in a study of response to subunit inactivated influenza vaccine. TCRdb re-called the RT-PCR reads through MiXCR, storing one row per CDR3 protein. Of around 580,000 distinct CDR3 sequences listed, about 12% are singletons. The material sequenced was PBMCs from blood, taken on the day of vaccination. These receptor sequences come from a man between 45 and 60 years old who received an inactivated influenza vaccine. CDR3s include the opening cysteine and the closing phenylalanine or tryptophan. The D gene is left open where the match is weak. The listing skips clone size in some rows; elsewhere it reads once, few, many or a size class.

J	D	V	size	CDR3	DNA
TRBJ2-1	NA	TRBV10-3	few	CAISELLVNNEQFF	TGTGCCATCAGTGAACTACTAGTGAACAATGAGCAGTTCTTC
TRBJ2-3	TRBD2	TRBV3-1	once	CASSVLAGGRGDTQYF	TGTGCCAGCAGCGTGCTAGCGGGGGGTAGAGGGGATACGCAGTATTTT
TRBJ1-1	NA	TRBV5-1	few	CASSGIRGTEAFF	TGCGCCAGCAGCGGGATTAGGGGCACTGAAGCTTTCTTT
TRBJ2-2	NA	TRBV10-3	NA	CAIRGDLNTGELFF	TGTGCCATCAGGGGAGACTTGAACACCGGGGAGCTGTTTTTT
TRBJ2-2	NA	TRBV6-1	NA	CASSEALQKAGELFF	TGTGCCAGCAGTGAAGCCCTACAGAAGGCCGGGGAGCTGTTTTTT
TRBJ1-1	NA	TRBV4-1	many	CASSHPTRDFEAFF	TGCGCCAGCAGCCATCCAACCAGGGATTTTGAAGCTTTCTTT
TRBJ2-5	NA	TRBV20-1	many	CSARKETQYF	TGCAGCGCACGAAAAGAGACCCAGTACTTC
TRBJ2-3	TRBD2	TRBV6-2/TRBV6-3	many	CASSYSLGLAGEDTQYF	TGTGCCAGCAGTTACTCTTTAGGACTAGCGGGAGAAGATACGCAGTATTTT
TRBJ2-5	NA	TRBV15	few	CATSRDPGQETQYF	TGTGCCACCAGCAGAGATCCCGGTCAAGAGACCCAGTACTTC
TRBJ2-7	NA	TRBV7-2	few	CASSSEGKIYEQYF	TGTGCCAGCAGCTCCGAGGGCAAAATCTACGAGCAGTACTTC
TRBJ1-5	NA	TRBV4-1	few	CASSRGPPRALNQPQHF	TGCGCCAGCAGCCGCGGTCCTCCTCGGGCCTTAAATCAGCCCCAGCATTTT
TRBJ2-4	TRBD1	TRBV7-2	few	CASSLLTGVKNIQYF	TGTGCCAGCAGCCTTCTGACAGGGGTCAAAAACATTCAGTACTTC
TRBJ1-4	NA	TRBV12-3/TRBV12-4	many	CASSFGGPGSEKLFF	TGTGCCAGCAGTTTCGGGGGACCGGGGTCTGAAAAACTGTTTTTT
TRBJ2-3	NA	TRBV12-3/TRBV12-4	many	CASSGAVRTDTQYF	TGTGCCAGCAGCGGGGCCGTGCGCACAGATACGCAGTATTTT
TRBJ1-5	NA	TRBV12-3/TRBV12-4	many	CASSGLNQPQHF	TGTGCCAGCTCGGGCCTTAATCAGCCCCAGCATTTT
TRBJ2-7	TRBD2	TRBV11-2	few	CASSIAGNSHYEQYF	TGTGCCAGCAGCATAGCGGGGAACTCCCACTACGAGCAGTACTTC
TRBJ1-2	NA	TRBV7-9	NA	CASSSGGHGGDGYTF	TGTGCCAGCAGCTCGGGGGGACACGGGGGCGATGGCTACACCTTC
TRBJ2-7	TRBD1	TRBV20-1	NA	CSAIEDRGGYEQYF	TGCAGTGCTATCGAGGACAGGGGAGGCTACGAGCAGTACTTC
TRBJ2-1	NA	TRBV5-1	NA	CASSSRKHVPSPKSSYNEQFF	TGCGCCAGCAGCTCCCGGAAACATGTTCCTTCCCCCAAGAGCTCCTACAATGAGCAGTTCTTC
TRBJ1-2	NA	TRBV6-5	many	CVVKGYGYTF	TGTGTCGTAAAGGGCTATGGCTACACCTTC
TRBJ2-3	TRBD1	TRBV29-1	few	CSVFGTGLDADTQYF	TGCAGCGTTTTCGGGACAGGGCTTGACGCAGATACGCAGTATTTT
TRBJ2-2	TRBD2	TRBV5-1	few	CASSLQRFGLAVTGELFF	TGCGCCAGCAGCTTGCAAAGGTTCGGCCTAGCGGTCACCGGGGAGCTGTTTTTT
TRBJ2-3	NA	TRBV4-1	NA	CASSQAGPLPSTDTQYF	TGCGCCAGCAGCCAGGCTGGCCCTCTCCCTAGTACAGATACGCAGTATTTT
TRBJ1-2	NA	TRBV5-8	many	CASSLRESYGYTF	TGTGCCAGCAGCTTGAGGGAGAGCTATGGCTACACCTTC
TRBJ2-1	TRBD2	TRBV7-8	many	CASSPERGGISSNEQFF	TGTGCCAGCAGCCCCGAGCGGGGGGGCATATCCTCCAATGAGCAGTTCTTC
TRBJ2-5	NA	TRBV5-1	few	CASSLEGAEETQYF	TGCGCCAGCAGCTTAGAGGGAGCCGAAGAGACCCAGTACTTC
TRBJ2-1	NA	TRBV4-1	NA	CASSAPLENEQFF	TGCGCCAGCAGCGCCCCATTGGAAAATGAGCAGTTCTTC
TRBJ2-7	TRBD2	TRBV3-1	few	CASRLAGGSPHEQYF	TGTGCCAGCAGACTAGCGGGAGGCTCCCCCCACGAGCAGTACTTC
TRBJ2-5	NA	TRBV2	few	CASRNSAGETQYF	TGTGCCAGCAGAAATAGCGCAGGAGAGACCCAGTACTTC
TRBJ1-2	TRBD1	TRBV11-2	NA	CASSLVGALVATTGMGNGYTF	TGTGCCAGCAGCTTAGTTGGCGCCCTTGTTGCCACGACAGGGATGGGAAATGGCTACACCTTC
TRBJ2-3	NA	TRBV7-2	few	CASSLEGQRGDTQYF	TGTGCCAGCAGCTTAGAGGGACAGCGGGGAGATACGCAGTATTTT
TRBJ2-3	NA	TRBV27	few	CASSLSSGTTDTQYF	TGTGCCAGCAGTTTATCTTCCGGAACCACAGATACGCAGTATTTT
TRBJ2-7	TRBD2	TRBV6-2/TRBV6-3	NA	CASSSRPGTAGRVSYEQYF	TGTGCCAGCAGTTCCCGACCAGGGACGGCCGGGAGGGTATCCTACGAGCAGTACTTC
TRBJ2-1	NA	TRBV29-1	NA	CSVDDSYNEQFF	TGCAGCGTTGACGACAGCTACAATGAGCAGTTCTTC
TRBJ2-6	TRBD1	TRBV19	NA	CASSTQGASASGANVLTF	TGTGCCAGCTCCACACAGGGGGCGTCAGCCTCTGGGGCCAACGTCCTGACTTTC
TRBJ1-5	NA	TRBV6-2/TRBV6-3	few	CASSYGEPQHF	TGTGCCAGCAGTTACGGGGAGCCCCAGCATTTT
TRBJ2-2	TRBD2	TRBV7-6	many	CASSDSFLAGGPRELFF	TGTGCCAGCAGCGATTCATTTCTAGCGGGAGGGCCACGGGAGCTGTTTTTT
TRBJ2-7	NA	TRBV20-1	NA	CSARDQGGSYEQYF	TGCAGTGCTAGAGATCAGGGGGGTTCCTACGAGCAGTACTTC
TRBJ2-1	TRBD1	TRBV11-2	NA	CASSLVQGAGYNEQFF	TGTGCCAGCAGCTTAGTTCAGGGGGCTGGCTACAATGAGCAGTTCTTC
TRBJ1-1	TRBD1	TRBV6-5	NA	CASSYERDRGETEAFF	TGTGCCAGCAGTTACGAAAGGGACAGGGGGGAGACTGAAGCTTTCTTT
TRBJ2-2	TRBD2	TRBV11-2	few	CASSVLGTSAFTGELFF	TGTGCCAGCAGCGTCCTGGGGACTAGCGCGTTCACCGGGGAGCTGTTTTTT
TRBJ2-1	NA	TRBV7-2	NA	CASSLVAGGHNEQFF	TGTGCCAGCAGCTTAGTGGCGGGCGGCCACAATGAGCAGTTCTTC
TRBJ2-3	NA	TRBV6-1	NA	CASRANGGDTQYF	TGTGCCAGCAGGGCTAACGGAGGAGATACGCAGTATTTT
TRBJ1-5	TRBD1	TRBV7-9	many	CAKDRESYQPQHF	TGTGCGAAAGACAGGGAATCTTATCAGCCCCAGCATTTT
TRBJ1-1	TRBD1	TRBV29-1	few	CSVRQGAEAFF	TGCAGCGTGAGACAGGGGGCTGAAGCTTTCTTT
TRBJ2-7	TRBD2	TRBV20-1	NA	CCARGRLAGIRYEQYF	TGCTGTGCTAGAGGGAGACTAGCGGGGATACGCTACGAGCAGTACTTC
TRBJ1-5	NA	TRBV20-1	many	CSAGNSGRTESNQPQHF	TGCAGTGCCGGAAACAGCGGCCGGACAGAAAGCAATCAGCCCCAGCATTTT
TRBJ2-1	NA	TRBV12-3/TRBV12-4	many	CASKSTGAYNEQFF	TGTGCCAGCAAATCAACGGGGGCCTACAATGAGCAGTTCTTC
TRBJ2-7	TRBD1	TRBV28	NA	CASSPFRQGDEQYF	TGTGCCAGCAGTCCATTCCGACAGGGGGACGAGCAGTACTTC
TRBJ2-1	TRBD2	TRBV5-1	NA	CASSFFGGSSYNEQFF	TGCGCCAGCAGCTTTTTTGGCGGGAGTTCCTACAATGAGCAGTTCTTC
TRBJ2-3	NA	TRBV20-1	NA	CSASGAQGRTDTQYF	TGCAGTGCTAGTGGCGCCCAGGGTCGAACAGATACGCAGTATTTT
TRBJ1-1	NA	TRBV5-1	few	CASREAGNTEAFF	TGCGCCAGCAGAGAGGCGGGGAACACTGAAGCTTTCTTT
TRBJ2-7	NA	TRBV2	NA	CASSEAEFGRQYF	TGTGCCAGCAGTGAAGCGGAGTTCGGGAGGCAGTACTTC
TRBJ2-7	TRBD2	TRBV20-1	many	CSASFISVREASGYEQYF	TGCAGTGCTAGTTTTATTTCGGTTCGGGAGGCCTCTGGTTACGAGCAGTACTTC
TRBJ2-3	NA	TRBV12-3/TRBV12-4	NA	CASSQTARQTQYF	TGTGCCAGCAGCCAAACCGCGAGACAGACGCAGTATTTT